This T cell receptor beta chain was sequenced for a study of cytomegalovirus exposure and HLA in healthy donors. This clone has just a few counts. Amplification used 60 Vbeta primers and 13 Jbeta primers. Sequencing was performed with immunoSEQ multiplex PCR; in TCRdb, only in-frame clones are kept and a portion is missing. Of about 160,000 clones in the sample, about 64% were seen once. Trimming took 5 bases from V and 4 from J; bases not matched to a gene: 4. CDR3 length: 14 residues. Per the germline V gene, CDR1 is SGHDT and CDR2 is YYEEEE. Sequenced material: PBMCs. The clonotype comes from a woman in her fifties or sixties in good health and CMV-seropositive. The chain recombines TRBV5-6 with TRBJ2-5, with 11 nucleotides matching TRBD2. The CDR3 DNA follows: TGTGCCAGCAGAACCACTAGCGGGGGAGAGACCCAGTACTTC. Translated, it gives CASRTTSGGETQYF.